This TCR beta chain was observed in a study of shared T cell receptors in the human thymus. The CDR3 loop spans 16 amino acids. V lost 1 base to trimming and J lost 0 bases, with 10 bases between them. Germline lookup yields CDR1 LNHDA and CDR2 SQIVND (reference sequence). Sequencing used immunoSEQ multiplex PCR; TCRdb keeps in-frame clones, though not all of them. The sample shows about 710,000 clones, about 87% of them seen only once. Separately, the same data were catalogued under a study of human thymus T cells. According to that study: Thymic and blood repertoires showed apparently biased V and J gene usage.

The receptor comes from a boy in the first two years of life with a congenital heart defect. V is TRBV19 and J is TRBJ1-5; D perhaps matches TRBD1 (6 bases). The source material was thymocytes. As DNA, the CDR3 is TGTGCCAGTAGTATAGTAAGGACAGATAGCAATCAGCCCCAGCATTTT. This codes for CASSIVRTDSNQPQHF.